This record concerns one TCR beta chain sequence. The CDR3 has 15 residues. In germline, CDR1 is LGHNA, CDR2 YSLEER. V lost 4 bases to trimming and J lost 5 bases, with 18 bases between them. Only in-frame clones appear in the TCRdb table, and some are missing; sequencing was by immunoSEQ multiplex PCR. The repertoire consists of hundreds of thousands of clones, with 83% occurring once and the leading ten covering approximately 4.9%. The data stem from a study of blood T cell repertoires in COVID-19. The TCR originated in a woman aged 45 to 65 who had been exposed to COVID-19. V usage is TRBV4-3 and J usage is TRBJ2-7, with D perhaps TRBD2 (5 bases). Sequenced input: PBMCs or T cells enriched from blood (not recorded which). The DNA of the CDR3 is TGCGCCAGCAGCCGAAGATTCGGGGTTTTTGACGAGCAGTACTTC. This codes for CASSRRFGVFDEQYF.